This T cell receptor beta chain was sequenced for a study of T cell repertoires in cytomegalovirus infection. Across the study: Signatures in public TCR beta sequences pointed to both CMV infection and matching HLA type. Regarding the study as a whole: The ex vivo response was dominated by HLA-C-restricted CMV-specific TCR beta clonotypes. Using cumulative public TCR beta family frequency, the authors identified those who carried CMV together with the relevant HLA.

This CDR3 has 18 amino acids. Germline loops: CDR1 SGHTA, CDR2 FQGNSA. V shed 1 base and J 12 bases; nucleotides not matched to a gene: 18. Using its own MiXCR run on the reads, TCRdb lists one record per CDR3 protein. Among 100,000 to 150,000 distinct CDR3 sequences listed, about 24% were seen once. This clonotype was observed at least ten times. Its specificity is unknown. The TCR was taken from a human donor in good health (CMV status not recorded). Some clones in this sample may be carry-over from other donors' samples. Source material: PBMCs, sequenced either directly or after in vitro stimulation (not recorded which). The genes are TRBV7-2 and TRBJ1-4; 9 nucleotides line up with TRBD1. This chain's CDR3 is CASSLEGGDRGVSSELFF. DNA of the CDR3: TGTGCCAGCAGCTTAGAGGGGGGAGACAGGGGGGTCTCGTCGGAACTGTTTTTT.